The 2 T cell receptor beta chains below all came from one sample that was sequenced in a study of vaccination and CD4 T cells after COVID-19. Treatment indicated: roughly 10-day PBMC culture with coronavirus spike peptide pools or control peptides (ViraFEST assay). No antigens are known for them. An Oncomine TCR Beta short-read assay was used to sequence the DNA from cultured CD4+ T cells. TCRdb re-called the PCR reads through MiXCR, storing one row per CDR3 protein. This table holds roughly 7,300 distinct CDR3 sequences, roughly half found once. Sequencing was carried out using CD4+ T cells from blood, cultured in vitro. The receptors stem from a human donor who had recovered from COVID-19.

The chain couples TRBV25-1 to TRBJ2-1; D not certain. Trimming took 1 base from V and 3 from J, leaving 10 bases between them. Germline CDR1 MGHDK, CDR2 SYGVNS. This CDR3 contains 15 residues. The CDR3 protein is CASSESRLVYNEQFF. The CDR3, as DNA: TGTGCCAGCAGTGAATCCCGCCTGGTCTACAATGAGCAGTTCTTC.

V gene TRBV5-8 combines with J gene TRBJ2-7; D gene ambiguous. Germline CDR1 SGHTS, CDR2 YDEGEE. There are 13 residues in the CDR3. Trimming left V 1 base short and J 2 bases short, with 7 bases between. CDR3 sequence (DNA): TGTGCCAGCAGCTTGTTTCAGACCTACGAGCAGTACTTC. Amino acid sequence: CASSLFQTYEQYF.